What follows is one T cell receptor (beta chain) and its context. The repertoire was sequenced with immunoSEQ multiplex PCR; TCRdb's copy has only in-frame clones and lacks some. This sample has approximately 730,000 clones, with approximately 85% found just once. The sample is drawn from a study of shared T cell receptors in the human thymus. This CDR3 comprises 15 residues. CDR1 is MNHEY, CDR2 SMNVEV, per germline (reference sequence). V shed 4 bases and J 4 bases; nucleotides not matched to a gene: 7. These data also featured in a second study, about human thymus T cells. This second report adds: Donation was from healthy Finnish infants who were having corrective surgery that addressed congenital heart defects. Thymic material originated from resections removed in the course of corrective heart surgery. Among thymic and blood repertoires, usage of V and J genes appeared biased. Related work found strong thymic repertoire overlap between unrelated individuals.

V usage is TRBV27 and J usage is TRBJ1-2, with 9 bases that match TRBD1. The source of this sequence is a girl in the first two years of life with a congenital heart defect. Sample: thymocytes. The CDR3 nucleotides are TGTGCCAGCAGTTCCCGGGACAGGGCTTTCTATGGCTACACCTTC. The encoded protein is CASSSRDRAFYGYTF.